This is a list of T cell receptor beta chains from one sample in a study of CD8+CD57+ T cells in acquired aplastic anemia. TCRdb independently ran MiXCR on the reads; one entry per CDR3 protein. The sample yields a few hundred thousand distinct CDR3 sequences, around 50% seen once. The source material was sorted CD4+, CD8+, or CD8+CD57+ T cells (not recorded which) from PBMCs. All receptors come from a human donor with aplastic anemia. Each CDR3 is given with its conserved first and last residue. D genes are given only for firm matches.

v_call	d_call	j_call	cdr3_aa
TRBV6-6	-	TRBJ1-6	CASSYRLAGSPLHF
TRBV2	TRBD1	TRBJ1-2	CASRTGTGSYGYTF
TRBV6-4	-	TRBJ1-1	CASSETPMNTEAFF
TRBV19	-	TRBJ1-5	CASSIFWGNSNQPQHF
TRBV4-1	TRBD2	TRBJ2-3	CASSSGGGPSTDTQYF
TRBV18	-	TRBJ1-2	CASSLLQGAYGYTF
TRBV5-8	-	TRBJ2-2	CASSLGQPTGELFF
TRBV12-3/TRBV12-4	TRBD2	TRBJ2-3	CASSSIGGAGTDTQYF
TRBV10-1	TRBD2	TRBJ2-3	CASSLGTTHTDTQYF
TRBV7-9	-	TRBJ1-2	CASSGVMGYGYTF
TRBV7-2	TRBD1	TRBJ1-2	CASSLVSGTGGGGYTF
TRBV6-5	TRBD2	TRBJ2-5	CASSPRTSGGKTQYF
TRBV15	-	TRBJ2-7	CATSTTGSYEQYF
TRBV4-1	-	TRBJ1-1	CASSQDRTNTEAFF
TRBV7-8	TRBD1	TRBJ2-5	CASSPAGQGETQYF
TRBV20-1	TRBD2	TRBJ2-3	CSAPPAGVTDTQYF
TRBV18	-	TRBJ2-2	CASSPQRDPGELFF
TRBV10-1	-	TRBJ2-2	CASRRGRGTGELFF
TRBV2	-	TRBJ1-1	CASSQAPGAMNTEAFF
TRBV25-1	TRBD1	TRBJ2-3	CASSPPGQGTGTQYF
TRBV7-2	TRBD2	TRBJ2-3	CASSLAGLAGGKDTQYF
TRBV7-2	-	TRBJ2-1	CASSRTGNTEQFF
TRBV15	-	TRBJ2-6	CATSTRGTGANVLTF
TRBV20-1	TRBD2	TRBJ2-2	CSARGPTSGGLFF
TRBV5-8	-	TRBJ2-7	CASSLVGVPYEQYF
TRBV7-9	TRBD1	TRBJ1-2	CASSLDRGDGYTF
TRBV5-1	-	TRBJ1-6	CASKEGGDNSPLHF
TRBV20-1	TRBD2	TRBJ2-1	CSAEAGTSGYNEQFF
TRBV5-1	-	TRBJ2-1	CASSVDLGSLGYNEQFF
TRBV15	-	TRBJ2-2	CATSRDYRELFF
TRBV7-9	TRBD2	TRBJ2-2	CASSRRLAGNTGELFF
TRBV5-1	-	TRBJ2-2	CASSLGNGELFF
TRBV4-1	-	TRBJ1-1	CASSQSQGTNTEAFF
TRBV6-2/TRBV6-3	-	TRBJ2-7	CASSYSGLYEQYF
TRBV7-2	-	TRBJ2-7	CPSSFYPSSYEQYF
TRBV19	-	TRBJ1-2	CASKIDYGYTF
TRBV10-3	TRBD2	TRBJ2-2	CAISGSGSGGNTGELFF
TRBV20-1	-	TRBJ2-5	CSAERETQYF
TRBV6-5	-	TRBJ1-1	CASSRGRGNTEAFF
TRBV10-3	-	TRBJ2-1	CAIRQGVNEQFF
TRBV5-1	-	TRBJ2-5	CASSLLGTGLQRETQYF
TRBV5-6	-	TRBJ2-7	CASSLSGARYEQYF
TRBV2	-	TRBJ1-5	CASRRSSDSNQPQHF
TRBV12-3/TRBV12-4	-	TRBJ1-1	CANSLPRTVNTEAFF
TRBV10-1	-	TRBJ2-1	CASSEQQGNEQFF
TRBV2	TRBD1	TRBJ1-5	CASSEQGGVSQPQHF
TRBV19	-	TRBJ2-7	CASRHLSAYEQYF
TRBV5-1	-	TRBJ1-1	CASSLDGYYTEAFF